This T cell receptor (beta chain) was recovered during a study of T cells after posttransplantation cyclophosphamide. Study conclusions and caveats: Donor-recipient repertoire similarity was low at 1-2 months, rising over year one. Recipient CMV seropositivity and CMV reactivation strongly tracked TRB clonality.

As for this clone: Its antigen is unidentified.

Germline values: CDR1 SGDLS, CDR2 YYNGEE. The CDR3 runs to 15 residues. V dropped 4 bases and J dropped 11; count of bases not matched to a gene: 16. Profiled with immunoSEQ multiplex PCR; TCRdb holds only in-frame clones, not every one. The profile shows 47,000 or so clones, 92% of them singletons. The chain couples TRBV9 to TRBJ2-3; TRBD2 matches 7 bases. The receptor was isolated from a woman aged 50 to 65 in good health and a related stem cell transplant donor. Sequenced: PBMCs. The CDR3 nucleotides read TGTGCCAGCAGCACCCGCGGGGGAGAGGGTTTTGGGCAGTATTTT. Protein sequence: CASSTRGGEGFGQYF. The complete variable domain, with remaining parts taken from reference TRBV9 and TRBJ2-3, reads DSGVTQTPKHLITATGQRVTLRCSPRSGDLSVYWYQQSLDQGLQFLIQYYNGEERAKGNILERFSAQQFPDLHSELNLSSLELGDSALYFCASSTRGGEGFGQYFGPGTRLTVL.